The T cell receptor (beta chain) under discussion was sequenced for a study of blood T cells in healthy people across ages. With a J-beta primer mix and a sample-barcoded 5' primer, a second PCR ran about 6 to 11 cycles. Each CDR3 protein is one row after TCRdb ran MiXCR on the 5' RACE reads. The data contain about 1.4 million distinct CDR3 sequences, 59% of them singletons. Per germline, CDR1 MNHEY and CDR2 SVGAGI. V lost 6 bases, J lost 0 bases, and 8 bases stayed unmatched. This CDR3 comprises 16 residues. The TCR comes from a man between 18 and 29 years old in good health. The J gene is TRBJ2-4, the V gene TRBV6-5; the match to TRBD1 covers 7 bases. The specimen was blood. CDR3 in amino acids: CASRQTGPLAKNIQYF. The DNA of the CDR3 is TGTGCCAGCAGGCAGACAGGGCCCCTAGCCAAAAACATTCAGTACTTC.